These 12 T cell receptor beta chains came from one sample sequenced in a study of blood T cell repertoires in COVID-19. Produced via immunoSEQ multiplex PCR; TCRdb's table is partial and in-frame only. The table has about 120,000 clones, 76% seen once; the top ten hold roughly 3.8%. Sequenced sample: peripheral blood. These TCRs come from a woman aged 80 or older with acute or convalescent COVID-19.

The chain joins TRBV5-1 to TRBJ2-3; 7 nucleotides align to TRBD1. V shed 4 bases, J shed 5 bases, and the junction held 7 bases outside the gene matches. CDR1 SGHRS and CDR2 YFSETQ come from the germline V gene. The CDR3 spans 14 residues. Written as DNA, the CDR3 is TGCGCCAGCAGCAACGGACAGGCGGAAGATACGCAGTATTTT. Protein sequence: CASSNGQAEDTQYF.

This clone showed up just a few times. The chain employs TRBV6-2 or TRBV6-3 and TRBJ1-5, with TRBD1 as a possible D gene (5 bases). Deletions cut 2 bases from V and 5 bases from J, with 16 bases between. This CDR3 region has 16 residues. Germline CDR1 MNHEY, CDR2 SVGEGT. The CDR3 DNA follows: TGTGCCAGCAGTTACCGTAGGGGCGCGGTCGATCAGCCCCAGCATTTT. Translating gives CASSYRRGAVDQPQHF.

This clone was counted between two and nine times. The chain carries TRBV12-3 or TRBV12-4 and TRBJ1-5, with D hard to call. The CDR3 runs to 13 residues. V lost 3 bases and J 5 bases, leaving 8 bases between the germline ends. The CDR3 spells CASSLRFDQPQHF. The DNA of the CDR3 is TGTGCCAGCAGTTTGAGATTCGATCAGCCCCAGCATTTT.

CDR3 DNA: TGTGCCAGCAGCCCCATGGCCGGGACAGGGGGCGCCTCGCACTTT. Amino acid sequence: CASSPMAGTGGASHF. The V call is TRBV5-6, the J call TRBJ1-6; 12 bases fit TRBD1. Trimming cost V 4 bases and J 19 bases; bases outside gene matches: 15. The CDR3 runs to 15 residues. CDR1 is SGHDT, CDR2 YYEEEE, per germline. The complete variable domain, with remaining parts taken from reference TRBV5-6 and TRBJ1-6, reads DAGVTQSPTHLIKTRGQQVTLRCSPKSGHDTVSWYQQALGQGPQFIFQYYEEEERQRGNFPDRFSGHQFPNYSSELNVNALLLGDSALYLCASSPMAGTGGASHFGNGTRLTVT.

This rearrangement joins TRBV30 to TRBJ1-2; D perhaps matches TRBD1 (5 bases). The CDR3 is 13 amino acids. From germline, CDR1 is GTSNPN and CDR2 SVGIG (reference sequence). V lost 1 base and J lost 2, with 8 bases in between. This chain's CDR3 is CAWSATVNYGYTF. The CDR3 DNA reads as TGTGCCTGGAGTGCGACAGTAAACTATGGCTACACCTTC.

The chain couples TRBV7-2 to TRBJ2-7; 8 nucleotides align to TRBD2. This CDR3 region has 15 residues. In germline, CDR1 is SGHTA, CDR2 FQGNSA. V lost 4 bases and J lost 1; bases outside the gene matches: 6. The CDR3 spells CASSSLAGFSYEQYF. For the CDR3, the DNA is TGTGCCAGCAGCTCCCTAGCGGGCTTTTCCTACGAGCAGTACTTC.

The chain couples TRBV28 to TRBJ2-6; D perhaps matches TRBD1 (5 bases). V lost 3 bases and J 0 bases, leaving 12 bases between the germline ends. The CDR3 has 17 amino acids. Germline CDR1 is MDHEN and CDR2 is SYDVKM. The CDR3 loop reads CASSFSGQYSGANVLTF. CDR3 DNA: TGTGCCAGCAGTTTCTCAGGGCAGTACTCTGGGGCCAACGTCCTGACTTTC.

The rearrangement uses TRBV6-5 and TRBJ2-2, with D uncertain. This CDR3 region has 14 residues. Trimming cost V 0 bases and J 5 bases, with 7 bases left between them. CDR1 MNHEY and CDR2 SVGAGI come from the germline V gene. The CDR3, as DNA: TGTGCCAGCAGTTACTCAGCGCGGACCGGGGAGCTGTTTTTT. Translation: CASSYSARTGELFF.

This sequence joins TRBV4-1 and TRBJ1-4; TRBD1 matches 7 bases. This CDR3 region has 14 residues. The V segment lost 1 base and the J segment 6 bases; nucleotides outside the gene matches: 2. Germline CDR1 MGHRA, CDR2 YSYEKL. CDR3 DNA: TGCGCCAGCAGCCAAGCAGGGGGGCATGAAAAACTGTTTTTT. Protein product: CASSQAGGHEKLFF.

CDR3 loop: CSVGPAGPDSEQYF. CDR3 DNA: TGCAGCGTTGGACCGGCAGGCCCTGACAGTGAGCAGTACTTC. The chain joins TRBV29-1 to TRBJ2-7; TRBD1 might be the D (5 bases). V lost 4 bases and J lost 7, with 20 bases in between. Germline V gene data show CDR1 as SQVTM and CDR2 as ANQGSEA. CDR3 length equals 14 residues.

The chain is built from TRBV5-4 and TRBJ2-5, with TRBD2 matching 14 bases. This CDR3 comprises 14 residues. V gave up 6 bases and J gave up 5 bases; unmatched junction bases: 3. CDR1 and CDR2 (germline): SGHNT, YYREEE (reference sequence). CDR3 protein: CASTTSGGVETQYF. CDR3 sequence (DNA): TGTGCCAGCACGACTAGCGGGGGGGTGGAGACCCAGTACTTC.

The V call is TRBV6-6, the J call TRBJ2-1, with a tentative D call TRBD2 (6 bases). This CDR3 is 19 amino acids long. Germline V gives CDR1 MNHNY, CDR2 SVGAGI (reference sequence). With 5 bases removed from V and 0 bases from J, the gap between germline ends came to 23 bases. CDR3 amino acids: CASSRPTGLAASSYNEQFF. In DNA form, the CDR3 reads TGTGCCAGCAGTCGCCCTACGGGTTTAGCGGCTAGCTCCTACAATGAGCAGTTCTTC.